Listed here are 4 T cell receptor beta chains from one sample, sequenced in a study of cytomegalovirus exposure and HLA in healthy donors. TCRdb keeps only in-frame clones here, not all; method: immunoSEQ multiplex PCR. The table shows some 85,000 clones, with approximately 96% occurring only once. Material for sequencing was PBMCs. The receptors were gathered from a woman aged 18-35 years in good health and CMV-seronegative.

The CDR3 spells CASSDGTGDEQFF. CDR3 bases: TGTGCCAGCAGTGATGGGACAGGGGACGAGCAGTTCTTC. V usage is TRBV6-5 and J usage is TRBJ2-1; 10 bases are shared with TRBD1. This CDR3 is 13 amino acids long. CDR1 is MNHEY and CDR2 is SVGAGI in the germline V gene. V lost 5 bases and J lost 10; bases outside the gene matches: 5.

The chain uses TRBV27 and TRBJ2-7, with D possibly matching TRBD2 (6 bases). Trimming cost V 4 bases and J 0 bases, with 22 bases left between them. The length of the CDR3 is 18 residues. CDR1 and CDR2 from the germline V gene are MNHEY and SMNVEV (reference sequence). The DNA of the CDR3 is TGTGCCAGCAGTTATTTACCCCCTTCTAGCGTATTCTCCTACGAGCAGTACTTC. Translation gives CASSYLPPSSVFSYEQYF.

The chain joins TRBV7-7 to TRBJ2-1; 12 nucleotides align to TRBD2. Germline lookup yields CDR1 SSHAT and CDR2 FNYEAQ (reference sequence). This CDR3 is 17 amino acids long. J gave up 6 bases and V 1 base, and 7 bases lay outside the gene matches. The CDR3 is CASSLGGPSGRGNEQFF. The CDR3 bases are TGTGCCAGCAGCTTAGGGGGCCCTAGCGGGAGGGGCAATGAGCAGTTCTTC. Based on the CDR3 plus reference TRBV7-7 and TRBJ2-1, the full variable domain is GAGVSQSPRYKVTKRGQDVTLRCDPISSHATLYWYQQALGQGPEFLTYFNYEAQPDKSGLPSDRFSAERPEGSISTLTIQRTEQRDSAMYRCASSLGGPSGRGNEQFFGPGTRLTVL.

V usage is TRBV7-9 and J usage is TRBJ2-7; 7 bases map to TRBD1. The CDR3 totals 16 residues. Germline loops: CDR1 SEHNR, CDR2 FQNEAQ (reference sequence). V shed 4 bases and J 2 bases; nucleotides not matched to a gene: 11. The CDR3 spells CASSSGPGTAPYEQYF. The CDR3 DNA is TGTGCCAGCAGCTCCGGCCCCGGGACAGCACCCTACGAGCAGTACTTC. The full variable domain, completed using reference TRBV7-9 and TRBJ2-7, is DTGVSQNPRHKITKRGQNVTFRCDPISEHNRLYWYRQTLGQGPEFLTYFQNEAQLEKSRLLSDRFSAERPKGSFSTLEIQRTEQGDSAMYLCASSSGPGTAPYEQYFGPGTRLTVT.